This T cell receptor beta chain was recovered during a study of vaccination and CD4 T cells after COVID-19. Turning to the study itself: SARS-CoV-2 positivity in convalescent patients was established by nasal swab PCR; under 10 had mild and one severe disease. The cells in question were stimulated using overlapping spike peptides derived from SARS-CoV-2, HCoV-NL63, HCoV-OC43 and HCoV-229E.

This clonotype appeared a few times. The antigen remains undetermined. Treatment here: roughly 11-day PBMC culture with coronavirus spike peptide pools or control peptides (ViraFEST assay). Broader study findings: The median count of SARS-CoV-2-reactive clonotypes rose from approximately 21 to 40, not significantly.

Oncomine TCR Beta short-read sequencing was applied to DNA from cultured CD4+ T cells. TCRdb reprocessed the PCR reads with MiXCR, giving one entry per CDR3 protein. The sample records over 14,000 distinct CDR3 sequences, roughly half being singletons. V was cut by 6 bases and J by 4 bases, with 21 bases left in between. The germline V gene has CDR1 MDHEN and CDR2 SYDVKM. The length of the CDR3 is 16 residues. Material for sequencing was CD4+ T cells from blood, cultured in vitro. V is TRBV28 and J is TRBJ2-5; D is possibly TRBD1 (6 bases). The TCR sequence derives from a human donor who had recovered from COVID-19. In nucleotides, the CDR3 is TGTGCCAGCAGGCCCCCCGTCCCGGCAGGGGTAGAGACCCAGTACTTC. Translating gives CASRPPVPAGVETQYF.